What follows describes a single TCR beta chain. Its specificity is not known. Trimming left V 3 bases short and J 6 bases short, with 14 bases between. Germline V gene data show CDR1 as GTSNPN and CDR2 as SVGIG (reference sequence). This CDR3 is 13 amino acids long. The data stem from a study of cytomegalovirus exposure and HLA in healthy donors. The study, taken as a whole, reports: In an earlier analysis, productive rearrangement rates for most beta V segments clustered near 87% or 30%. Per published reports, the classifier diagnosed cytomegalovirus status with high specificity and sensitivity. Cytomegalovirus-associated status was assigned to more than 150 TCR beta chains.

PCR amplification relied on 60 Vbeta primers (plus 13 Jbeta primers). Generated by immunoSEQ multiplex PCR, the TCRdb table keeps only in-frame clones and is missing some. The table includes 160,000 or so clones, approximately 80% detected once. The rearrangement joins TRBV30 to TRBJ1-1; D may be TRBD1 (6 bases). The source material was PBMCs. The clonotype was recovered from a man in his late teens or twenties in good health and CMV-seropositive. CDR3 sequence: CAWSSGTPAEAFF. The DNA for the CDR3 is TGTGCCTGGAGCTCCGGGACACCGGCTGAAGCTTTCTTT.